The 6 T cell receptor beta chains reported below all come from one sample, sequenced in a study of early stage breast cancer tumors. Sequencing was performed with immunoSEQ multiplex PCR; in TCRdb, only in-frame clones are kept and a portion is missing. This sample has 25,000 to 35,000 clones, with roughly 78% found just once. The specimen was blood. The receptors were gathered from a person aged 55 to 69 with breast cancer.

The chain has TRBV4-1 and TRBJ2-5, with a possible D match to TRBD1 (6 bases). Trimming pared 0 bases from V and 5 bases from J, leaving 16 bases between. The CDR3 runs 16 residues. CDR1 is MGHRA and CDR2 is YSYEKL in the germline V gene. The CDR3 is CASSQEGGARAETQYF. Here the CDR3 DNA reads TGCGCCAGCAGCCAAGAAGGGGGAGCCCGGGCTGAGACCCAGTACTTC.

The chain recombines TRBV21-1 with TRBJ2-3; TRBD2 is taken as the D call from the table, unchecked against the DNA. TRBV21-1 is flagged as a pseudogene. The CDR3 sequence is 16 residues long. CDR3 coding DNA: TGTGCCAGCAGCAAAGCGCGGGGACCGGTTCCAGATACGCAGTATTTT. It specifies CASSKARGPVPDTQYF.

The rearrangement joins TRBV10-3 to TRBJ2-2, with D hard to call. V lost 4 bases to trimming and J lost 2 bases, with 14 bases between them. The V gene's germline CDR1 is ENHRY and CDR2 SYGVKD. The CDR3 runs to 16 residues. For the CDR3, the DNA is TGTGCCATCAGTGGGTCCGTAGCAATTAACACCGGGGAGCTGTTTTTT. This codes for CAISGSVAINTGELFF.

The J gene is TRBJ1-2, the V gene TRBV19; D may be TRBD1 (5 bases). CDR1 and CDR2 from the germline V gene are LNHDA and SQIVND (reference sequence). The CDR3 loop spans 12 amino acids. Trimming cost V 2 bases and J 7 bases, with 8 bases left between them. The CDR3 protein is CASSIQGSGYTF. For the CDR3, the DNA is TGTGCCAGTAGTATACAGGGAAGTGGCTACACCTTC.

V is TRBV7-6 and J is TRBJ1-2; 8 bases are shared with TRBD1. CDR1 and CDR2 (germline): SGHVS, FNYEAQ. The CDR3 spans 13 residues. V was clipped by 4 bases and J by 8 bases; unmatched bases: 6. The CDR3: CASSSQGARGYTF. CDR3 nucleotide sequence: TGTGCCAGCAGCTCGCAGGGGGCGCGGGGCTACACCTTC.

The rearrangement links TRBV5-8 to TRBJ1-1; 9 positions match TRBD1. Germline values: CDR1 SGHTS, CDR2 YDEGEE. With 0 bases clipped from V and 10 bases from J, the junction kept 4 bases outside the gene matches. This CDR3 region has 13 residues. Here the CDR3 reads CASSLEQGAIAFF. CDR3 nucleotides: TGTGCCAGCAGCTTGGAACAGGGGGCTATAGCTTTCTTT.